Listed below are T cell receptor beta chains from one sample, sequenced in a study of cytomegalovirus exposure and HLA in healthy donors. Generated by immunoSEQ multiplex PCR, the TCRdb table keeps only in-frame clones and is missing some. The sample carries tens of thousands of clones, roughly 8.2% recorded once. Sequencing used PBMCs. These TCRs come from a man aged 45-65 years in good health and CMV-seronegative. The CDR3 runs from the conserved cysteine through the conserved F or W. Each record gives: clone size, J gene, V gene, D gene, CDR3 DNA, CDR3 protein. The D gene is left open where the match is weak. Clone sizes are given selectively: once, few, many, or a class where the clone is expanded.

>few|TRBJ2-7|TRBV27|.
TGTGCCAGCAGTCCCCTTTACTCCTACGAGCAGTACTTC
CASSPLYSYEQYF
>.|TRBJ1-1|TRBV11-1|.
TGTGCCAGCAGCTTCATTGGCAGCACTGAAGCTTTCTTT
CASSFIGSTEAFF
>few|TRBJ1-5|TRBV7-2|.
TGTGCCAGCAGCTTAGCCTCGGGAAATAGGAATCAGCCCCAGCATTTT
CASSLASGNRNQPQHF
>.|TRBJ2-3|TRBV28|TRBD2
TGTGCCAGCACCACGCCGGCTAGCGGGTACACAGATACGCAGTATTTT
CASTTPASGYTDTQYF
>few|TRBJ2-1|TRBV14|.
TGTGCCAGCAGCCCTATCGACAGAACCGGCGAGCAGTTCTTC
CASSPIDRTGEQFF
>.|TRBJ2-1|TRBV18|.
TGTGCCAGCTCACCTCCGGGGTCAAGCTCCTACAATGAGCAGTTCTTC
CASSPPGSSSYNEQFF
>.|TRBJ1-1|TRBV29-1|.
TGCAGCGGTAGGGAGTCCATGAACACTGAAGCTTTCTTT
CSGRESMNTEAFF
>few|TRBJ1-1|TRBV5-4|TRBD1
TGTGCCAGCAGCTTGTGGGGACAGACTGAAGCTTTCTTT
CASSLWGQTEAFF
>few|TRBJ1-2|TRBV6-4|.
TGTGCCAGCAGTGACCCCGAAAAGGGAGGTGGCTACACCTTC
CASSDPEKGGGYTF
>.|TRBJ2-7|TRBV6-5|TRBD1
TGTGCCAGCAGTTCTACCGGGACAGGCTACGAGCAGTACTTC
CASSSTGTGYEQYF
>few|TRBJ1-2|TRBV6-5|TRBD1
TGTGCCAGCAGCGGACAGGGATCGAAGGGCTACACCTTC
CASSGQGSKGYTF
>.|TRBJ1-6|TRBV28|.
TGTGCCAGCAGGGTATATACATCACCCCTCCACTTT
CASRVYTSPLHF
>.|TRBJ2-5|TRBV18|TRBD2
TGTGCCAGCTCATCGACTAGCGGACGAGAGGGGACCCAGTACTTC
CASSSTSGREGTQYF
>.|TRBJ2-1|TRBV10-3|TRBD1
TGTGCCGTTTCGGGACAGGAGTTCTACAATGAGCAGTTCTTC
CAVSGQEFYNEQFF
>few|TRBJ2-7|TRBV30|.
TGTGCCTGCCAACCGAGGGCCAGGGGCGAGCAGTACTTC
CACQPRARGEQYF
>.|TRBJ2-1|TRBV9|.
TGTGCCAGCAGCCCACGGGGGGCGGGAAGGATCCATGAGCAGTTCTTC
CASSPRGAGRIHEQFF
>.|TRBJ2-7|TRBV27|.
TGTGCCAGCAGTTCAAAGACCGGGGAGCAGTACTTC
CASSSKTGEQYF
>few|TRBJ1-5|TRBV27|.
TGTGCCAGCAGTTCGGACGGAGTGAGGGCCCAGCATTTT
CASSSDGVRAQHF
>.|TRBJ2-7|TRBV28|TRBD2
TGTGCCAGCAGTTTTGGGGGGGGGTCCTACGAGCAGTACTTC
CASSFGGGSYEQYF
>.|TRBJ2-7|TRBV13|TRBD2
TGTGCCAGCAGCTCGTGGGGGGGAGATACGCGCGAGCAGTACTTC
CASSSWGGDTREQYF
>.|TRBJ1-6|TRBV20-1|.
TGCAGTGCTCCGGGTAATTCACCCCTCCACTTT
CSAPGNSPLHF
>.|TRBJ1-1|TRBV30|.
TGTGCCTGGGGACAATCGAACACTGAAGCTTTCTTT
CAWGQSNTEAFF
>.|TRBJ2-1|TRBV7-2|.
TGTGCCAGCAGCCTGGGGCCCTCGGACAATGAGCAGTTCTTC
CASSLGPSDNEQFF
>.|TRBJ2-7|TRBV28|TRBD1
TGTGCCAGCAGTTTACCACCGGGACAGGGCTCCTACGAGCAGTACTTC
CASSLPPGQGSYEQYF
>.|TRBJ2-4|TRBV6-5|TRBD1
TGTGCCAGCAGACCCCTCGGACAGGCGAGGGCCATTCAGTACTTC
CASRPLGQARAIQYF
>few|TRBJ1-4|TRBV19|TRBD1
TGTGCCAGCGGGCCAGGGGGCCCTACTAATGAAAAACTGTTTTTT
CASGPGGPTNEKLFF
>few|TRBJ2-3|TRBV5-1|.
TGCGCCAGCAGCTTGAGTGGGGGCGGCACAGATACGCAGTATTTT
CASSLSGGGTDTQYF
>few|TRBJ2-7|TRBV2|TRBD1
TGTGCCAGCAAGGGGGCAGGGGGCTACGAGCAGTACTTC
CASKGAGGYEQYF
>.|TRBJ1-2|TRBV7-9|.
TGTGCCAGCAGCCCGCCCCGACAGGACTATGGCTACACCTTC
CASSPPRQDYGYTF
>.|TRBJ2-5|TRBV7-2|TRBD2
TGTGCCAGCAGTCGATTACTAGCGGGGATTCAAGAGACCCAGTACTTC
CASSRLLAGIQETQYF
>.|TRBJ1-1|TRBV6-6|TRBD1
TGTGCCAGCAGTTTTACACAGGGGGCTGAAGCTTTCTTT
CASSFTQGAEAFF
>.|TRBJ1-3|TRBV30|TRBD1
TGTGCCTGGAGCCGTCGCAGGGGGACTGGAAACACCATATATTTT
CAWSRRRGTGNTIYF
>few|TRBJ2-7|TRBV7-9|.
TGTGCCAGCAGCTTGGGCCGGACACGTTCCGAGCAGTACTTC
CASSLGRTRSEQYF
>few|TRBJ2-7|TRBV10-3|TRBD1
TGTGCCATCAGCGGGACAGGGGGCTCCTACGAGCAGTACTTC
CAISGTGGSYEQYF
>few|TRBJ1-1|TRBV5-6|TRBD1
TGTGCCAGCACCCCGGGTCGGGCCGCAATAAGGGGGCACACTGAAGCTTTCTTT
CASTPGRAAIRGHTEAFF
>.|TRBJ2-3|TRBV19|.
TGTGCCAGTAGTATTAAGCCCATAGATACGCAGTATTTT
CASSIKPIDTQYF
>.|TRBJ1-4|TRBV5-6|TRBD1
TGTGCCAGCAGCTTACAGGGGGCAACTAATGAAAAACTGTTTTTT
CASSLQGATNEKLFF
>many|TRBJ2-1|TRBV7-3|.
TGTGCCAGCAGGGAACAGGCGACGAAGTACAATGAGCAGTTCTTC
CASREQATKYNEQFF
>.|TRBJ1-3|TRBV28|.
TGTGCCAGCATAACACGCGGCTCTGGAAACACCATATATTTT
CASITRGSGNTIYF
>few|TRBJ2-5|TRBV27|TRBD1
TGTGCCATTCCGGACAGGGGCCAAGAGACCCAGTACTTC
CAIPDRGQETQYF
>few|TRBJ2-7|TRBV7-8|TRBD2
TGTGCCAGCAGCTTTCTAGCGGGGAGAGACTACGAGCAGTACTTC
CASSFLAGRDYEQYF
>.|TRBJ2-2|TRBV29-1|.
TGCAGCGTTGACCCAACTAACACCGGGGAGCTGTTTTTT
CSVDPTNTGELFF
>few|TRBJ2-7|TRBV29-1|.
TGCAGCGTGGGCCTTAATGTGTTCGAGCAGTACTTC
CSVGLNVFEQYF
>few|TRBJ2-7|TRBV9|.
TGTGCCAGCAGCGTAGATGGTCCCGGCTACGAGCAGTACTTC
CASSVDGPGYEQYF
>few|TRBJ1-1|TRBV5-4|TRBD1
TGTGCCAGCAGCTTCGGGACAGGGGAGAGTTTT
CASSFGTGESF
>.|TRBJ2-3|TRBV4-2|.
TGTGCCAGCAGCCAAGACCACACGTACACAGATACGCAGTATTTT
CASSQDHTYTDTQYF
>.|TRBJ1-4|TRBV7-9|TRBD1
TGTGCCAGCAGCACGGACAGGGTTGGGACTAATGAAAAACTGTTTTTT
CASSTDRVGTNEKLFF
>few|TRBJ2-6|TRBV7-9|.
TGTGCCAGCCCCGCTGGGGCCAACGTCCTGACTTTC
CASPAGANVLTF
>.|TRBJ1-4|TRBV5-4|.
TGTGCCAGCAGCTTGGCGGGGGTAAGGGATGAAAAACTGTTTTTT
CASSLAGVRDEKLFF
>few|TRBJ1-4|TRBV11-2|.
TGTGCCAGCAGCTTAGCACAGGGAAGAGAAAAACTGTTTTTT
CASSLAQGREKLFF
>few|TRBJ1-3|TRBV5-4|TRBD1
TGTGCCAGCAGCACGGGACAGGGGATTCAAACTGGAAACACCATATATTTT
CASSTGQGIQTGNTIYF
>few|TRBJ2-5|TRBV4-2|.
TGTGCCAGCAGCCAAGATGCAGGGACATCCACGGCCCAGTACTTC
CASSQDAGTSTAQYF
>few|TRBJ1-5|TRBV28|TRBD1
TGTGCCAGCAGCCTTACGGGACAGTATAGCAATCAGCCCCAGCATTTT
CASSLTGQYSNQPQHF
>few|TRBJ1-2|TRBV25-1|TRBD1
TGTGCCAGCAGTGTGACAGGGCAGGGCTACACCTTC
CASSVTGQGYTF